These T cell receptor beta chains were read from a single sample in a study of T-cell memory formation after mild COVID-19. A single record per CDR3 protein comes from TCRdb applying MiXCR to the 5' RACE reads. Of approximately 300,000 distinct CDR3 sequences listed, less than 20% are singletons. Sequenced material: PBMCs or a T cell subset sorted from them (not recorded which). The receptor source for this set is a man between 18 and 29 years old who had mild COVID-19 (a few samples of this study predate the infection). Cell type and time point are not known. The CDR3 runs from the conserved cysteine through the conserved F or W. D genes are given only for firm matches. Some rows mark clone size as missing; the rest say once, few, many or name a class of expanded clone.

J gene,clone size,V gene,D gene,CDR3 protein,CDR3 DNA
TRBJ2-6,many,TRBV12-3/TRBV12-4,NA,CASSLWSSGANVLTF,TGTGCCAGCAGTTTATGGAGCTCTGGGGCCAACGTCCTGACTTTC
TRBJ1-2,few,TRBV12-3/TRBV12-4,TRBD1,CASSWTGGFYGYTF,TGTGCCAGCAGTTGGACAGGGGGCTTCTATGGCTACACCTTC
TRBJ2-6,once,TRBV7-9,NA,CAVARRSSGANVLTF,TGTGCCGTGGCACGCCGGAGCTCTGGGGCCAACGTCCTGACTTTC
TRBJ1-5,many,TRBV12-3/TRBV12-4,NA,CASHRGYSNQPQHF,TGTGCCAGCCATCGTGGCTATAGCAATCAGCCCCAGCATTTT
TRBJ2-7,few,TRBV5-1,NA,CASSLATDVYEQYF,TGCGCCAGCAGCTTGGCGACAGACGTCTACGAGCAGTACTTC
TRBJ2-2,NA,TRBV5-1,NA,CASSLVPGLDTGELFF,TGCGCCAGCAGCTTGGTCCCGGGACTGGATACCGGGGAGCTGTTTTTT
TRBJ2-1,NA,TRBV3-1,NA,CASSLGGLVLEQFF,TGTGCCAGCAGCCTTGGGGGGCTAGTCCTTGAGCAGTTCTTC
TRBJ1-2,few,TRBV20-1,NA,CSAAGVRAYGYTF,TGCAGTGCTGCAGGGGTCCGGGCCTATGGCTACACCTTC
TRBJ2-2,NA,TRBV7-2,NA,CASSLNAGTNTGELFF,TGTGCCAGCAGCTTAAACGCGGGGACGAACACCGGGGAGCTGTTTTTT
TRBJ2-7,many,TRBV10-3,NA,CAISVRYREGEQYF,TGTGCCATCAGTGTCCGGTACAGGGAGGGCGAGCAGTACTTC
TRBJ1-1,few,TRBV11-2,TRBD1,CASSTRQGVNTEAFF,TGTGCCAGCAGCACGAGACAGGGGGTGAACACTGAAGCTTTCTTT
TRBJ1-1,few,TRBV5-1,NA,CASSFWQGFAEAFF,TGCGCCAGCAGCTTCTGGCAGGGGTTCGCTGAAGCTTTCTTT
TRBJ1-5,few,TRBV20-1,NA,CSATSGGSNQPQHF,TGCAGTGCTACCTCGGGGGGGAGCAATCAGCCCCAGCATTTT